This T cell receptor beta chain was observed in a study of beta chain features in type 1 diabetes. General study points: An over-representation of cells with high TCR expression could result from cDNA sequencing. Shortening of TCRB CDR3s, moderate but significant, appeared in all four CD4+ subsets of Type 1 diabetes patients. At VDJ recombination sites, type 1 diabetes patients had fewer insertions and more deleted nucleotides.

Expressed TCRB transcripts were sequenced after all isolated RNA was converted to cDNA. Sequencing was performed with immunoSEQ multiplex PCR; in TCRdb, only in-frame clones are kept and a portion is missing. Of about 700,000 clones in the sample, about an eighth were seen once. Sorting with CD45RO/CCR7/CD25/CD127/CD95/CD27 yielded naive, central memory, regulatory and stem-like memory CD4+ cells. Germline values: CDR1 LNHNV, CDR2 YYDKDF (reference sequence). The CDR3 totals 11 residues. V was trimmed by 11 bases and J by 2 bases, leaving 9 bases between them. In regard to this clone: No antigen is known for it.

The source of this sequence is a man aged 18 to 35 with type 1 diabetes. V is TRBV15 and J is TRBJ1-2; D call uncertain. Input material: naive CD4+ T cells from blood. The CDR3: CAASGNYGYTF. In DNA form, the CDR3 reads TGTGCCGCGTCGGGGAACTATGGCTACACCTTC. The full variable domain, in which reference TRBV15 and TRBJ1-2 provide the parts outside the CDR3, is DAMVIQNPRYQVTQFGKPVTLSCSQTLNHNVMYWYQQKSSQAPKLLFHYYDKDFNNEADTPDNFQSRRPNTSFCFLDIRSPGLGDTAMYLCAASGNYGYTFGSGTRLTVV.